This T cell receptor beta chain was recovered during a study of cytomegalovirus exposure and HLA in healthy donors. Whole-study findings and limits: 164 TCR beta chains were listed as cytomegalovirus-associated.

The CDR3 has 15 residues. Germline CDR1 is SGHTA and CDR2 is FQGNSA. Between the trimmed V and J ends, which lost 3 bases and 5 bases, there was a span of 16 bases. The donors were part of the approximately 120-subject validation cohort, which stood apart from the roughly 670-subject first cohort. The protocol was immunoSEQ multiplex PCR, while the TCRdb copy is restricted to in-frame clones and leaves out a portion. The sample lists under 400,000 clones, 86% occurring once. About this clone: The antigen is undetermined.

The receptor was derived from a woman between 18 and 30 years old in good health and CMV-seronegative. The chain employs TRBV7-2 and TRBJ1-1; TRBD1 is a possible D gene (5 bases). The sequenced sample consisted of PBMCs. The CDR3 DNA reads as TGTGCCAGCAGCTTTCCCCAGGGTGGACTAACTGAAGCTTTCTTT. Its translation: CASSFPQGGLTEAFF.